The 16 T cell receptor beta chains below come from one sample, sequenced in a study of CD8 T cells in Susac syndrome. With random hexamers, roughly 0.5 to 1 ug RNA was reverse transcribed. TCRdb passed the immunoSEQ multiplex PCR reads through MiXCR, listing each CDR3 protein once. The data show some 300,000 distinct CDR3 sequences, about 88% seen once. The source material was CD8+ T cells from PBMCs. These receptors originate from a human donor with multiple sclerosis.

This chain uses TRBV3-1 with TRBJ2-7; 9 bases match TRBD2. Germline-derived CDR1 and CDR2 are LGHDT and YNNKEL (reference sequence). The V segment lost 0 bases and the J segment 6 bases; nucleotides outside the gene matches: 12. This CDR3 is 17 amino acids long. DNA for the CDR3: TGTGCCAGCAGCCAAGAATTTGGCAGCGGGGGGAATAGCGAGCAGTACTTC. Translated: CASSQEFGSGGNSEQYF.

The V and J genes are TRBV15 and TRBJ1-5; D remains unclear. CDR1 is LNHNV, CDR2 YYDKDF, per germline (reference sequence). V lost 2 bases and J 4 bases, leaving 9 bases between the germline ends. This CDR3 comprises 14 residues. CDR3 loop: CATSRPLENQPQHF. CDR3 DNA: TGTGCCACCAGCAGACCCCTTGAGAATCAGCCCCAGCATTTT.

The DNA of the CDR3 is TGTGCCAGCACAGGGGGCTCTGGGGCCAACGTCCTGACTTTC. This codes for CASTGGSGANVLTF. This rearrangement joins TRBV6-1 to TRBJ2-6; 7 nucleotides line up with TRBD1. Germline CDR1 MNHNS, CDR2 SASEGT. This CDR3 region has 14 residues. Germline trimming cut 7 bases from V and 0 bases from J; bases unmatched to any gene: 0.

The chain carries TRBV11-2 and TRBJ2-3; TRBD1 matches at 7 bases. The V gene end was trimmed by 5 bases and the J gene end by 0 bases; junction bases not matched to a gene: 8. CDR3 length: 16 residues. The germline gives CDR1 SGHAT, CDR2 FQNNGV. The CDR3 bases are TGTGCCAGCAGCCCGCCTAAGGGGGCTAGCACAGATACGCAGTATTTT. It specifies CASSPPKGASTDTQYF.

This chain uses TRBV24-1 with TRBJ1-1; no definite D call. Germline-derived CDR1 and CDR2 are KGHDR and SFDVKD. The V end was cut by 9 bases, the J end by 4 bases, with 14 bases between. The CDR3 spans 13 residues. CDR3 in amino acids: CATSALGSTEAFF. The CDR3 DNA sequence: TGTGCCACCTCCGCTCTGGGTAGCACTGAAGCTTTCTTT.

The chain has TRBV5-6 and TRBJ1-1, with 8 bases that match TRBD1. V lost 2 bases to trimming and J lost 5 bases; unmatched junction nucleotides: 11. From germline, CDR1 is SGHDT and CDR2 YYEEEE. The CDR3 consists of 16 residues. The CDR3 nucleotides are TGTGCCAGCAGCTTTTTCCCTGCCACAGGGGGAACTGAAGCTTTCTTT. It is translated as CASSFFPATGGTEAFF.

This clonotype was observed once. The rearrangement links TRBV10-3 to TRBJ2-5; 9 nucleotides match TRBD2. The junction had 6 bases not matched to a gene; V was cut back by 3 bases and J by 7 bases. The germline gives CDR1 ENHRY, CDR2 SYGVKD. This CDR3 spans 14 amino acids. The CDR3 DNA reads TGTGCCATCAGTGACAGTAGCGGGAGTGGGACCCAGTACTTC. As protein: CAISDSSGSGTQYF.

The CDR3 region is CAWSVTGWSEAFF. The CDR3 nucleotides are TGTGCCTGGAGTGTCACGGGTTGGTCTGAAGCTTTCTTT. The V gene is TRBV30, the J gene TRBJ1-1, with D unresolved. CDR1 and CDR2 (germline): GTSNPN, SVGIG (reference sequence). The CDR3 has 13 residues. Trimming cost V 0 bases and J 6 bases, with 11 bases left between them.

This clonotype was counted between two and nine times. The chain couples TRBV19 to TRBJ2-1; 8 bases line up with TRBD1. Germline CDR1 LNHDA, CDR2 SQIVND (reference sequence). This CDR3 has 14 amino acids. The V and J ends lost 3 bases and 8 bases, in that order; junction bases with no gene match: 6. The CDR3 DNA reads TGTGCCAGTAGTATTGGGCAGGGGGCTTATGAGCAGTTCTTC. This gives the protein CASSIGQGAYEQFF.

The chain uses TRBV9 and TRBJ2-3; tentative D call: TRBD2 (5 bases). The CDR3 totals 11 residues. CDR1 and CDR2 (germline): SGDLS, YYNGEE. V lost 7 bases and J lost 3, with 6 bases in between. The CDR3 loop reads CASGGTDTQYF. The CDR3 nucleotides read TGTGCCAGCGGCGGGACAGATACGCAGTATTTT.

This clonotype was seen a single time. The V call is TRBV9, the J call TRBJ1-5; D call uncertain. This CDR3 region has 14 residues. The germline V gene has CDR1 SGDLS and CDR2 YYNGEE. V gave up 3 bases and J gave up 2 bases, with 9 bases separating them. CDR3 protein: CASSGRVRNQPQHF. CDR3 DNA: TGTGCCAGCAGCGGACGGGTCCGCAATCAGCCCCAGCATTTT.

The rearrangement uses TRBV5-1 and TRBJ2-7; TRBD2 might be the D (6 bases). Trimming shortened V by 1 base and J by 2 bases, and 19 bases separated the two germline ends. Germline CDR1 reads SGHRS; CDR2 reads YFSETQ. The CDR3 runs to 17 residues. CDR3 DNA: TGCGCCAGCAGCTTGAACCTGGCGGGATTAGCAACCTACGAGCAGTACTTC. It is translated as CASSLNLAGLATYEQYF.

This chain connects TRBV7-6 to TRBJ2-2; no firm D call. This CDR3 is built from 16 residues. Germline V gene lookup returns CDR1 SGHVS and CDR2 FNYEAQ. Trimming cost V 2 bases and J 3 bases, with 13 bases left between them. The CDR3 is CASSLRASQYTGELFF. Here the CDR3 DNA reads TGTGCCAGCAGCTTAAGGGCAAGTCAATACACCGGGGAGCTGTTTTTT.

V gene TRBV11-2 combines with J gene TRBJ2-5, with a weak D call TRBD2 (5 bases). The CDR3 runs 15 residues. Germline V CDR1 and CDR2: SGHAT, FQNNGV. Deletions cut 5 bases from V and 4 bases from J, with 17 bases between. The CDR3 bases are TGTGCCAGCAGCCCTGTCTTTGAGGGAACAGAGACCCAGTACTTC. Its protein is CASSPVFEGTETQYF.

This chain joins TRBV30 and TRBJ1-2; D may be TRBD1 (5 bases). The CDR3 extends over 15 amino acids. Germline values: CDR1 GTSNPN, CDR2 SVGIG (reference sequence). V gave up 0 bases and J gave up 3 bases, with 14 bases separating them. In nucleotides, the CDR3 is TGTGCCTGGAGTGTACGGGGGGTTTCGGACTATGGCTACACCTTC. Protein sequence: CAWSVRGVSDYGYTF.

The V and J genes are TRBV29-1 and TRBJ2-7; 10 nucleotides agree with TRBD2. Trimming removed 5 bases from V and 4 bases from J; junction bases left unmatched: 5. Germline V gives CDR1 SQVTM, CDR2 ANQGSEA. The CDR3 sequence is 13 residues long. In DNA form, the CDR3 reads TGCAGCGTTTTAGCGGGAGGTTCGTACGAGCAGTACTTC. Translating it yields CSVLAGGSYEQYF.